This T cell receptor (beta chain) emerged from a study of blood T cell repertoires in COVID-19. For the study at large: Some COVID-19 samples were acute and others convalescent; all came from the United States, Italy and Spain. PBMCs, B-cell-depleted T cells, or T cells provided the cDNA or gDNA that made up the material.

Germline CDR1 and CDR2: LNHDA and SQIVND (reference sequence). V dropped 8 bases and J dropped 8 bases, with 14 bases sitting between them. The CDR3 sequence is 12 residues long. As handled by the study authors: Reference gene primers were amplified, and this amplification served to estimate nucleated cell counts. Profiling relied on immunoSEQ multiplex PCR, and the TCRdb table lists in-frame clones only, not all of them. V and J calls and clone size are copied from that table; D and trimming were computed from the DNA. This sample has approximately 330,000 clones, with 85% to 90% found just once. Sample: peripheral blood. The receptor was derived from a woman aged 40 to 49 with COVID-19, enrolled during active disease. The chain uses TRBV19 and TRBJ2-3; tentatively, D is TRBD2 (6 bases). CDR3 nucleotides: TGTGCCAGTGGAGGGTTCCGGGGTACGCAGTATTTT. Its protein product is CASGGFRGTQYF. The whole variable domain, filled in from reference TRBV19 and TRBJ2-3, reads DGGITQSPKYLFRKEGQNVTLSCEQNLNHDAMYWYRQDPGQGLRLIYYSQIVNDFQKGDIAEGYSVSREKKESFPLTVTSAQKNPTAFYLCASGGFRGTQYFGPGTRLTVL.